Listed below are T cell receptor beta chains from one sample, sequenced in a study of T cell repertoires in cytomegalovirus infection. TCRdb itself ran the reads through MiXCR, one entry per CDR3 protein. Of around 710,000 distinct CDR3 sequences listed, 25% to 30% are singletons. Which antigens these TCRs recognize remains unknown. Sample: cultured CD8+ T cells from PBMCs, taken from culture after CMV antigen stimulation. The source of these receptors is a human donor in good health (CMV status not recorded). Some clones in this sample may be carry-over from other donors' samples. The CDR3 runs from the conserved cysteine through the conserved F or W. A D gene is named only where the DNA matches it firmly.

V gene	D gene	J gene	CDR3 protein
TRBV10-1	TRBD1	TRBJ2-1	CASSEFEAGGEKERFF
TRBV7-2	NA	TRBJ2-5	CASSLQQIQETQYF
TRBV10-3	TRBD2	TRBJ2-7	CVIRYGGAPTYEQYF
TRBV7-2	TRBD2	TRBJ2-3	CASSLAAGVTDTQYF
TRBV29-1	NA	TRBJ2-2	CSVDDLENTGELFF
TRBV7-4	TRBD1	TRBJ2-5	CASSPLLEQGYQETQYF
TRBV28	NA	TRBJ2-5	CASTRNFETQYF
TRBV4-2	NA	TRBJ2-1	CASSQGGTGTYNEQFF
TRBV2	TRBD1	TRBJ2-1	CASSGSTGGKYNEQFF
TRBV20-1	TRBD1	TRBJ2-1	CSARNQGAISYNEQFF
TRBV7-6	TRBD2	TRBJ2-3	CASSLERDPGTQYF
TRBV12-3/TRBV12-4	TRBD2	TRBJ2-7	CASRSSGGFYEQYF
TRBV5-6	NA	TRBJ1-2	CASRFGGQPLYGYTF